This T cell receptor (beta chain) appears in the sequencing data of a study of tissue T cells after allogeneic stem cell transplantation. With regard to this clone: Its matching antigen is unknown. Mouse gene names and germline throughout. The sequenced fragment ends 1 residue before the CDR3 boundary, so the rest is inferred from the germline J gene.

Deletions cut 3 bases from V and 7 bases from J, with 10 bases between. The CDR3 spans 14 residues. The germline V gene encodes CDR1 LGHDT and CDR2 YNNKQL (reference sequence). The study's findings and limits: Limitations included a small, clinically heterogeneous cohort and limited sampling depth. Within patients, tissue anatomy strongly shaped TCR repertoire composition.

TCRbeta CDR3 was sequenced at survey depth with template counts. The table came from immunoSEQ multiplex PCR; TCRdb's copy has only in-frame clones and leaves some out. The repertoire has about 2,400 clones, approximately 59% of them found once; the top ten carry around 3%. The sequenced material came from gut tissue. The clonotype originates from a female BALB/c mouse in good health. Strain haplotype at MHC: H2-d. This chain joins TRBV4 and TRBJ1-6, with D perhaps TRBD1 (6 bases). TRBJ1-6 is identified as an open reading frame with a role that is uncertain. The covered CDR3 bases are TGTGCCAGCAGCTATGGGGGGCGGAATTCGCCCCTCTAC. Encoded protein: CASSYGGRNSPLY. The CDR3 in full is CASSYGGRNSPLYF.